Below are 26 T cell receptor beta chains sequenced from a single sample in a study of T cell repertoires in cytomegalovirus infection. In TCRdb, the reads were re-called with MiXCR into one record per CDR3 protein. This table has tens of thousands of distinct CDR3 sequences, under 30% appearing once. Their cognate antigens are unknown. The specimen was CD8+ T cells from cultured PBMCs, collected from culture after CMV antigen stimulation. These receptors all stem from a human donor in good health (CMV status not recorded). Some clones in this sample may be carry-over from other donors' samples.

This clonotype has more than one count but fewer than ten. This rearrangement joins TRBV20-1 to TRBJ2-5; 11 bases align to TRBD2. The CDR3 has 15 residues. The V gene's germline CDR1 is DFQATT and CDR2 SNEGSKA (reference sequence). CDR3 amino acids: CSFEDSGGVLETQYF. DNA of the CDR3: TGCAGCTTCGAGGATAGCGGGGGGGTCCTGGAGACCCAGTACTTC.

The V and J genes are TRBV7-9 and TRBJ2-7; possibly TRBD2 for D (5 bases). The CDR3 spans 13 residues. Germline CDR1 reads SEHNR; CDR2 reads FQNEAQ (reference sequence). Trimming shortened V by 5 bases and J by 6 bases, and 14 bases separated the two germline ends. Written as DNA, the CDR3 is TGTGCCAGCAGCCGCCCGGACTTCTTCGAGCAGTACTTC. It is translated as CASSRPDFFEQYF.

This clonotype was detected many times. The chain employs TRBV7-8 and TRBJ2-5; 13 bases line up with TRBD2. Germline V CDR1 and CDR2: SGHVS, FQNEAQ. This CDR3 is built from 16 residues. J lost 3 bases, V lost 7 bases, and 8 bases had no gene match. CDR3 DNA sequence: TGTGCCAGCACCGGACTAGCGGGGGCACAAAAAGAGACCCAGTACTTC. This gives the protein CASTGLAGAQKETQYF.

Many counts were recorded for this clonotype. This chain links TRBV7-2 with TRBJ2-3; 8 bases agree with TRBD2. V shed 1 base, J shed 6 bases, and the junction held 9 bases outside the gene matches. This CDR3 spans 16 amino acids. Germline values: CDR1 SGHTA, CDR2 FQGNSA. CDR3 nucleotide sequence: TGTGCCAGCAGCTTAGGTTTTTCGGCTAGCGGGGATACGCAGTATTTT. It encodes CASSLGFSASGDTQYF.

This clonotype occurred many times. The V and J genes are TRBV7-9 and TRBJ1-1; 9 bases agree with TRBD1. The CDR3 loop spans 14 amino acids. Germline CDR1 reads SEHNR; CDR2 reads FQNEAQ (reference sequence). With 5 bases clipped from V and 8 bases from J, the junction kept 9 bases outside the gene matches. CDR3 nucleotides: TGTGCCAGCAGCGCCGGGACAGGGATATGGGAAGCTTTCTTT. Residues: CASSAGTGIWEAFF.

This clonotype came up a few times. This chain joins TRBV6-2 or TRBV6-3 and TRBJ2-7; D might be TRBD2 (6 bases). Between the trimmed V and J ends, which lost 5 bases and 5 bases, there was a span of 13 bases. Germline CDR1 reads MNHEY; CDR2 reads SVGEGT. The CDR3 has 13 residues. Here the CDR3 DNA reads TGTGCCAGCAGTGGAGGGGTCGTGAACGAGCAGTACTTC. This codes for CASSGGVVNEQYF.

This clonotype was seen a few times. The chain has TRBV4-1 and TRBJ2-1; no reliable D call. Germline CDR1 is MGHRA and CDR2 is YSYEKL. The length of the CDR3 is 14 residues. Trimming took off 1 base at V and 3 bases at J, with 7 bases between the two ends. Here the CDR3 DNA reads TGCGCCAGCAGCCAAGTCGATAACTACAATGAGCAGTTCTTC. Its protein is CASSQVDNYNEQFF.

This clonotype was observed many times. This chain links TRBV19 with TRBJ2-1, with 8 bases matching TRBD2. The CDR3 sequence is 15 residues long. The ends lost 4 bases at V and 4 bases at J; junction bases unmatched: 6. Germline loops: CDR1 LNHDA, CDR2 SQIVND (reference sequence). This chain's CDR3 is CASSTSGSTYNEQFF. CDR3 DNA sequence: TGTGCCAGTAGTACCAGCGGGAGTACGTACAATGAGCAGTTCTTC.

The table lists this clonotype with many counts. This rearrangement joins TRBV11-2 to TRBJ2-1, with D unclear. V lost 0 bases and J 2 bases, leaving 11 bases between the germline ends. The CDR3 spans 16 residues. Germline V gives CDR1 SGHAT, CDR2 FQNNGV. CDR3 amino acids: CASSLDAERPYNEQFF. The CDR3 DNA is TGTGCCAGCAGCTTAGACGCGGAACGCCCCTACAATGAGCAGTTCTTC.

This clonotype came up a few times. This chain joins TRBV3-1 and TRBJ2-1; 8 nucleotides match TRBD2. The germline gives CDR1 LGHDT, CDR2 YNNKEL (reference sequence). The J segment lost 0 bases and the V segment lost 2 bases, leaving 18 bases of the junction unmatched. The CDR3 has 21 amino acids. As DNA, the CDR3 is TGTGCCAGCAGCCAAACTTTCGCGGGGGGTCCCATCCTGAGCTCCTACAATGAGCAGTTCTTC. Translated: CASSQTFAGGPILSSYNEQFF.

In this sample, this clonotype turned up many times. This rearrangement joins TRBV7-6 to TRBJ2-2; tentatively, D is TRBD1 (5 bases). Trimming left V 5 bases short and J 0 bases short, with 13 bases between. CDR1 is SGHVS and CDR2 is FNYEAQ in the germline V gene. The CDR3 contains 16 residues. The CDR3 coding sequence is TGTGCCAGCAGCGACCGTGGACAAACGAACACCGGGGAGCTGTTTTTT. It translates to CASSDRGQTNTGELFF.

This clonotype was detected ten times or more. The chain employs TRBV7-8 and TRBJ2-5; 7 bases match TRBD2. This CDR3 region has 17 residues. V lost 2 bases and J lost 4; bases outside the gene matches: 13. CDR1 and CDR2 (germline): SGHVS, FQNEAQ. CDR3: CASSLFSGAGTGETQYF. CDR3 in DNA: TGTGCCAGCAGCTTATTCAGCGGGGCCGGAACGGGAGAGACCCAGTACTTC.

The chain employs TRBV29-1 and TRBJ1-1; D may be TRBD1 (6 bases). The length of the CDR3 is 13 residues. V lost 7 bases to trimming and J lost 7 bases, with 19 bases between them. In germline, CDR1 is SQVTM, CDR2 ANQGSEA. Written as DNA, the CDR3 is TGCAGCGATGACAGGCCCCTTGGGAGTGAAGCTTTCTTT. This gives the protein CSDDRPLGSEAFF.

The rearrangement uses TRBV18 and TRBJ2-3, with TRBD2 matching 8 bases. J lost 2 bases, V lost 3 bases, and 7 bases had no gene match. There are 16 residues in the CDR3. Germline V CDR1 and CDR2: KGHSH, LQKENI. In nucleotides, the CDR3 is TGTGCCAGCTCACCCTTAGCGGGGACCCTCACAGATACGCAGTATTTT. Translated: CASSPLAGTLTDTQYF.

The CDR3 DNA follows: TGTGCCAGCAGTTACCAGAGCGGGGGGACCACAGATACGCAGTATTTT. Translated: CASSYQSGGTTDTQYF. The rearrangement joins TRBV6-2 or TRBV6-3 to TRBJ2-3, with 9 positions matching TRBD2. The CDR3 consists of 16 residues. V shed 2 bases, J shed 2 bases, and the junction held 5 bases outside the gene matches. Germline-derived CDR1 and CDR2 are MNHEY and SVGEGT.

This clonotype was observed at least ten times. V gene TRBV5-6 combines with J gene TRBJ2-1, with TRBD1 matching over 8 bases. CDR1 is SGHDT, CDR2 YYEEEE, per germline. V lost 0 bases to trimming and J lost 10 bases; unmatched junction nucleotides: 9. CDR3 length: 15 residues. CDR3 nucleotide sequence: TGTGCCAGCAGCTTGGTACAGGGACAGGCGAGGGAGCAGTTCTTC. It encodes CASSLVQGQAREQFF.

This clonotype was observed a few times. The J gene is TRBJ2-7, the V gene TRBV29-1, with 9 nucleotides matching TRBD1. This CDR3 has 16 amino acids. V shed 1 base and J 0 bases; nucleotides not matched to a gene: 7. Germline V gives CDR1 SQVTM, CDR2 ANQGSEA. The CDR3: CSVEVPGQGFSYEQYF. CDR3 sequence (DNA): TGCAGCGTTGAAGTGCCGGGACAGGGTTTCTCCTACGAGCAGTACTTC.

This clonotype was recorded a few times. This chain links TRBV12-3 or TRBV12-4 with TRBJ1-2; perhaps TRBD1 as D (5 bases). The CDR3 runs 14 residues. Trimming took off 2 bases at V and 6 bases at J, with 13 bases between the two ends. The CDR3 protein is CASSLFRATDGYTF. The CDR3 DNA reads TGTGCCAGCAGTTTATTCAGGGCCACGGATGGCTACACCTTC.

This clonotype was detected ten times or more. The chain uses TRBV7-2 and TRBJ1-2; TRBD1 agrees at 12 bases. With V trimmed by 5 bases and J by 2 bases, 12 bases remained unmatched. Germline-derived CDR1 and CDR2 are SGHTA and FQGNSA. The CDR3 is 18 residues long. Here the CDR3 reads CASSTHTGTGGRNYGYTF. CDR3 coding DNA: TGTGCCAGCAGCACGCACACCGGGACAGGGGGCAGAAACTATGGCTACACCTTC.

In its sample, this clonotype was seen a few times. This chain links TRBV12-3 or TRBV12-4 with TRBJ1-1; D is perhaps TRBD1 (6 bases). The CDR3 covers 14 residues. V lost 6 bases and J 0 bases, leaving 11 bases between the germline ends. The CDR3 sequence: CASRNRAMNTEAFF. In nucleotides, the CDR3 is TGTGCCAGCAGAAACAGGGCAATGAACACTGAAGCTTTCTTT.

This clonotype was detected only a few times. The chain uses TRBV6-2 or TRBV6-3 and TRBJ2-3, with D possibly matching TRBD2 (6 bases). Per germline, CDR1 MNHEY and CDR2 SVGEGT. The V and J ends lost 3 bases and 3 bases respectively, with 7 bases between them. This CDR3 has 13 residues. CDR3 in amino acids: CASSYRETDTQYF. In DNA, the CDR3 is TGTGCCAGCAGTTATCGGGAGACAGATACGCAGTATTTT.

Concerning this clonotype: Possible read error: a much larger clone is one base away. The V gene is TRBV7-6, the J gene TRBJ1-1; 7 bases are a match to TRBD1. Germline lookup yields CDR1 SGHVS and CDR2 FNYEAQ. The CDR3 consists of 14 residues. V was pared by 9 bases and J by 6 bases, with 13 bases of the junction left unmatched. The CDR3 DNA is TGTGCCAGAAGCCCAATAGGGGGCACCGCTGAAGCTTTCTTT. Its translation: CARSPIGGTAEAFF. The full variable domain, with the rest looked up from reference TRBV7-6 and TRBJ1-1, is GAGVSQSPRYKVTKRGQDVALRCDPISGHVSLYWYRQALGQGPEFLTYFNYEAQQDKSGLPNDRFSAERPEGSISTLTIQRTEQRDSAMYRCARSPIGGTAEAFFGQGTRLTVV.

The chain uses TRBV20-1 and TRBJ2-1; 9 bases match TRBD2. The CDR3 spans 16 residues. V was clipped by 5 bases and J by 6 bases; unmatched bases: 14. The V gene's germline CDR1 is DFQATT and CDR2 SNEGSKA (reference sequence). The DNA of the CDR3 is TGCAGTGCTCTCCCCCCTGGCGGGGGGGCCCTCAATGAGCAGTTCTTC. It translates to CSALPPGGGALNEQFF.

The CDR3 region has the DNA TGCAGTGCTCGAGGACAGGGGGTAACTGAAGCTTTCTTT. This sequence encodes CSARGQGVTEAFF. The chain employs TRBV20-1 and TRBJ1-1; 10 nucleotides align to TRBD1. V gave up 5 bases and J gave up 5 bases; unmatched junction bases: 5. The CDR3 runs to 13 residues. The germline CDR1 and CDR2 sequences are DFQATT and SNEGSKA (reference sequence).

In its sample, this clonotype was seen a few times. The rearrangement uses TRBV20-1 and TRBJ1-2; D is unresolved. The CDR3 loop spans 12 amino acids. Germline CDR1 DFQATT, CDR2 SNEGSKA (reference sequence). Trimming cost V 4 bases and J 0 bases, with 6 bases left between them. In DNA, the CDR3 is TGCAGTGCTAAACCTACTAACTATGGCTACACCTTC. Protein product: CSAKPTNYGYTF.

This chain joins TRBV5-6 and TRBJ1-5; the D is unclear. Germline CDR1 reads SGHDT; CDR2 reads YYEEEE. There are 15 residues in the CDR3. Trimming took off 0 bases at V and 3 bases at J, with 10 bases between the two ends. CDR3 loop: CASSLADRANQPQHF. The CDR3 region has the DNA TGTGCCAGCAGCTTGGCCGATAGGGCCAATCAGCCCCAGCATTTT.